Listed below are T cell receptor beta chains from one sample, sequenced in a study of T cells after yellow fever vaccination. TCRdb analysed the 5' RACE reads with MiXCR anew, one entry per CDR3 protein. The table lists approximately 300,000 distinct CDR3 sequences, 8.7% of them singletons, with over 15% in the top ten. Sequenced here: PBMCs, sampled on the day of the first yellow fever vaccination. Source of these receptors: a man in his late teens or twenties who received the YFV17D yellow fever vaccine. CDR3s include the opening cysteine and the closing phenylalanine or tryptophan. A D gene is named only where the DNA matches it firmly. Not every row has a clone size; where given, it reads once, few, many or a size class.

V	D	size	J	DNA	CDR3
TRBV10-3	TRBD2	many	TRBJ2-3	TGTGCCATCAGTGGCTCTAGCGGGGGTTACACAGATACGCAGTATTTT	CAISGSSGGYTDTQYF
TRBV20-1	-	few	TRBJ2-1	TGCAGTGCCTTCACGGCACCTTACAATGAGCAGTTCTTC	CSAFTAPYNEQFF
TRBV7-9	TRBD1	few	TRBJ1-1	TGTGCCAGCAGCTTACAGGACAGGGGCCTGAACAGTGAAGCTTTCTTT	CASSLQDRGLNSEAFF
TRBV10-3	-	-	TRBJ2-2	TGTGCCATCAGTCGGACTTTCTTGCTGAACACCGGGGAGCTGTTTTTT	CAISRTFLLNTGELFF
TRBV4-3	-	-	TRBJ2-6	TGCGCCAGCAGCCCCCAGTCGACAGGGGAGGGCTATGGGGCCAACGTCCTGACTTTC	CASSPQSTGEGYGANVLTF
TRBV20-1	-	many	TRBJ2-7	TGCAGTGCTCCGGCGTGGGGGGAATACGAGCAGTACTTC	CSAPAWGEYEQYF
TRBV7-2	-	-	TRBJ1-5	TGTGCCAGCAGTTTTGACATTTACCAGCCCCAGCATTTT	CASSFDIYQPQHF
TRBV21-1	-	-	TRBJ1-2	TGTGCCAGTTACAGAGCTAACTATGGCTACACCTTC	CASYRANYGYTF
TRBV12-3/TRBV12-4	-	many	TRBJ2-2	TGTGCCAGCAGTTCAGGGTACACCGGGGAGCTGTTTTTT	CASSSGYTGELFF
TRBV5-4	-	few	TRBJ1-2	TGTGCCAGCAGCGGCCAGGGTTGGGGCTACACCTTC	CASSGQGWGYTF
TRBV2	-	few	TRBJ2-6	TGTGCCAGCAGTGGGACCGCTCAACGGGCCAACGTCCTGACTTTC	CASSGTAQRANVLTF
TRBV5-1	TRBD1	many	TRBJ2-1	TGCGCCAGCAGCTCCGGGACAGTCTACTCCTACAATGAGCAGTTCTTC	CASSSGTVYSYNEQFF
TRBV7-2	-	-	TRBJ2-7	TGTGCCAGCAGCGATGACAGGTCCGAGCAGTACTTC	CASSDDRSEQYF
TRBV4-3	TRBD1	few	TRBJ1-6	TGCGCCAGCAGCCTAGCCGGGACAGGGGGTTCACCCCTCCACTTT	CASSLAGTGGSPLHF
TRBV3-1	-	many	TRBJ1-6	TGTGCCAGCAGCCAGGGCGGCAAGGACTCACCCCTCCACTTT	CASSQGGKDSPLHF
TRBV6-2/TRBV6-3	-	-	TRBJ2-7	TGTGCCAGCAGTTACTCGATTCTCCCGGTCGACGAGCAGTACTTC	CASSYSILPVDEQYF
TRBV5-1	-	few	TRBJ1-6	TGCGCCAGCAGCCACACCGCGGGACTGAAGTATTCACCCCTCCACTTT	CASSHTAGLKYSPLHF
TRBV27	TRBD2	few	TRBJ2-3	TGTGCCAGCAGTTTACCCTCCGGGACTAGCGGTGCTAGCACAGATACGCAGTATTTT	CASSLPSGTSGASTDTQYF
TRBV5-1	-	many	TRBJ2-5	TGCGCCAGCAGCTTGGGAGTCGACCAAGAGACCCAGTACTTC	CASSLGVDQETQYF
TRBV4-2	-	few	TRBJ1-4	TGTGCCAGCAGCCACCCAGGAAGGGGAGCAACTAATGAAAAACTGTTTTTT	CASSHPGRGATNEKLFF
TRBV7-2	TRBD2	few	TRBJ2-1	TGTGCCAGCAGCCCGGGACTAGCGGTATGGGGTGAGCAGTTCTTC	CASSPGLAVWGEQFF
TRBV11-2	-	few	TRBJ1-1	TGTGCCAGCAGCTTAGGTAGTTACGGATGGAGAATCACTGAAGCTTTCTTT	CASSLGSYGWRITEAFF
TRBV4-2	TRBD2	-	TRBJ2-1	TGTGCCAGCAGCCAAGCAGCAGGACTAGCGGGCGTGAATGAGCAGTTCTTC	CASSQAAGLAGVNEQFF
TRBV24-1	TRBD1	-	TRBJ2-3	TGTGCCACCAGTGATCTGAGGGGGCGGGATACGCAGTATTTT	CATSDLRGRDTQYF
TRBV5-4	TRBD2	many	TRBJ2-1	TGTGCCAGCAGCTGGGGACTAGCGGGGGCCATCTACAATGAGCAGTTCTTC	CASSWGLAGAIYNEQFF
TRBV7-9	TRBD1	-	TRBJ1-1	TGTGCCAGCAGCCCGGACAGGGAAACTGAAGCTTTCTTT	CASSPDRETEAFF
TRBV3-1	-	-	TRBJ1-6	TGTGCCAGCAGCCCCCAGGGGTATAATTCACCCCTCCACTTT	CASSPQGYNSPLHF
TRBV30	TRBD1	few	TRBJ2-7	TGTGCCTTTCCGTTGGGACAGGGGTCCCACGAGCAGTACTTC	CAFPLGQGSHEQYF
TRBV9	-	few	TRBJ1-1	TGTGCCAGCAGCTTTCTAGACTCGAACACTGAAGCTTTCTTT	CASSFLDSNTEAFF
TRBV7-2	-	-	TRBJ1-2	TGTGCCAGCAGTTCCTTCACGGCAGGGACCTCCTACACCTTC	CASSSFTAGTSYTF
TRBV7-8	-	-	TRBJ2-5	TGTGCCGTCTCTGCCGGGGAGAGTCAGACCCAGTACTTC	CAVSAGESQTQYF
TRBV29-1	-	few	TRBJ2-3	TGCAGCGTCCAAGGCCAGGCAGGACCCGATACGCAGTATTTT	CSVQGQAGPDTQYF
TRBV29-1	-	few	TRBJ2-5	TGCAGCGTTTCGGGACCCCAGGCAGAGACCCAGTACTTC	CSVSGPQAETQYF
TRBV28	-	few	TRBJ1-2	TGTGCCAGCAAAATACCAAATAACTATGGCTACACCTTC	CASKIPNNYGYTF
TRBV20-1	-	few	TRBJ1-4	TGCAGTGCTTATGACAGTCAGGGGAATGAAAAACTGTTTTTT	CSAYDSQGNEKLFF
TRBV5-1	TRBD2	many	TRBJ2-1	TGCGCCAGCAGCTTGGGCCTAGCGGACTACAATGAGCAGTTCTTC	CASSLGLADYNEQFF
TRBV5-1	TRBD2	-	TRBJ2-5	TGCGCCAGCGGGACTAGCGGGGGAGCACAAGAGACCCAGTACTTC	CASGTSGGAQETQYF
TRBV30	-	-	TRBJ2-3	TGTGCCTGGACCGTCACAGATACGCAGTATTTT	CAWTVTDTQYF
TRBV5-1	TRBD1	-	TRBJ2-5	TGCGCCAGCAAAAGGGGGCTGGAGACCCAGTACTTC	CASKRGLETQYF
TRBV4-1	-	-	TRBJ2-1	TGCGCCAGCAGCCACGAAAAGGGACATGGCTCCTACAATGAGCAGTTCTTC	CASSHEKGHGSYNEQFF
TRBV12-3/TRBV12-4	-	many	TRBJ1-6	TGTGCCAGCAGTTTCCACGGACTCGCGAATAATTCACCCCTCCACTTT	CASSFHGLANNSPLHF
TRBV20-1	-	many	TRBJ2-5	TGCAGTGCTGGGGGTATGGGGGAACCGACGGTGGAGGAGACCCAGTACTTC	CSAGGMGEPTVEETQYF
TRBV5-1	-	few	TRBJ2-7	TGCGCCAGCAGCTTAGGGGACACCTCTCCCTTGGAGCAGTACTTC	CASSLGDTSPLEQYF
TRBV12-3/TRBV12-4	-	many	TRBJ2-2	TGTGCCAGCAGTGGTGGCTCCTGGGCCGGGGAGCTGTTTTTT	CASSGGSWAGELFF
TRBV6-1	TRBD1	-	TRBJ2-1	TGTGCCAGCAGCTGGGACAGGGCAAATGAGCAGTTCTTC	CASSWDRANEQFF
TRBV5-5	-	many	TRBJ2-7	TGTGCCAGCAGCTTGACAAATGTCTACGAGCAGTACTTC	CASSLTNVYEQYF
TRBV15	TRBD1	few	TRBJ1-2	TGTGCCACCAGCAGAGAACAGGGGGACGGCTACACCTTC	CATSREQGDGYTF
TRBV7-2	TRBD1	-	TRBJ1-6	TGTGCCAGCAGCTTTAATCAGGGGGCGGTAGCCCTCCACTTT	CASSFNQGAVALHF
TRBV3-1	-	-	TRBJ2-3	TGTGCCAGCAGCCAAGACAGCGGGTACAGCGCCGGGACAGATACGCAGTATTTT	CASSQDSGYSAGTDTQYF